This TCR beta chain was recovered during a study of T-cell reconstitution after alpha-beta-depleted transplantation in children. Molecular barcoding with unique molecular identifiers was used for the TCRbeta library. MiXCR was run by TCRdb on the PCR reads, yielding one entry per CDR3 protein. The sample lists nearly 550,000 distinct CDR3 sequences; about 18% were seen once. The CDR3 extends over 13 amino acids. Germline CDR1 and CDR2: DFQATT and SNEGSKA (reference sequence). Trimming removed 2 bases from V and 5 bases from J, with 7 bases in between. This clonotype was found a few times. The TCR comes from a human donor who donated a stem cell graft to a child with acute lymphoblastic leukemia. The V and J genes are TRBV20-1 and TRBJ1-6; D gene unclear. Sequencing used PBMCs from the stem cell graft donor, obtained from the stem cell graft. The CDR3: CSARQANNSPLHF. Written as DNA, the CDR3 is TGCAGTGCTAGACAGGCTAATAATTCACCCCTCCACTTT.